This T cell receptor (beta chain) was identified during a study of a mutant IDH1 vaccine in newly diagnosed glioma. Study at large: A roughly 60% male, about 40% female split and a mean age of about 40 years characterized treated patients.

As to time point: week 35, safety follow-up. With topical imiquimod, each dose of the vaccine consisted of 300 ug of mutant IDH1 20-mer peptide. Across weeks 1, 3, 5, 7, 11, 15, 19 and 23, patients received a vaccination each time, eight in all. Germline trimming cut 1 base from V and 3 bases from J; bases unmatched to any gene: 5. The CDR3 sequence is 15 residues long. Germline V gives CDR1 SGHAT, CDR2 FQNNGV. TCRdb keeps only in-frame clones here, not all; method: immunoSEQ multiplex PCR. The table has over 65,000 clones, approximately 88% seen once. Comments on this clone: Its antigen remains unknown.

This material consisted of PBMCs, taken from a glioma patient whose treatment included an IDH1 peptide vaccine. The sequence was collected from a man aged 18-30 years with glioma. The chain joins TRBV11-2 to TRBJ2-7; TRBD1 agrees at 8 bases. The CDR3 loop reads CASSLARTGFYEQYF. The CDR3 coding sequence is TGTGCCAGCAGCTTAGCGAGGACAGGGTTCTACGAGCAGTACTTC.